The 10 T cell receptor beta chains listed next were all sequenced from one sample in a study of blood T cell repertoires in COVID-19. Method: immunoSEQ multiplex PCR; TCRdb's copy keeps in-frame clones and lacks some. The table lists over 85,000 clones, roughly 90% of them singletons. Sequencing used peripheral blood. These TCRs come from a human donor with COVID-19, enrolled during active disease. The donor label of this sample is uncertain.

The V and J genes are TRBV18 and TRBJ2-7; maybe TRBD1 (6 bases). The CDR3 loop spans 15 amino acids. Per germline, CDR1 KGHSH and CDR2 LQKENI. With 6 bases removed from V and 2 bases from J, the gap between germline ends came to 17 bases. The CDR3 sequence: CASSPSGAAPYEQYF. CDR3 sequence (DNA): TGTGCCAGCTCTCCTTCAGGGGCCGCTCCCTACGAGCAGTACTTC.

The chain carries TRBV7-9 and TRBJ1-3, with unresolved D. Trimming took off 2 bases at V and 9 bases at J, with 14 bases between the two ends. This CDR3 spans 14 amino acids. The V gene's germline CDR1 is SEHNR and CDR2 FQNEAQ (reference sequence). CDR3: CASSLTPGYGTIYF. CDR3 nucleotide sequence: TGTGCCAGCAGCTTAACCCCCGGGTATGGCACCATATATTTT.

The chain combines TRBV10-2 with TRBJ1-2, with D perhaps TRBD1 (6 bases). The CDR3 contains 14 residues. Trimming cost V 3 bases and J 3 bases, with 11 bases left between them. Per germline, CDR1 WSHSY and CDR2 SAAADI. DNA of the CDR3: TGCGCCAGCAGTGATGGACAGAGTTACTATGGCTACACCTTC. It translates to CASSDGQSYYGYTF.

This clone was seen only a few times. This same CDR3 is encoded by further DNA sequences in the sample. V gene TRBV4-1 combines with J gene TRBJ1-3; the D is unclear. Germline CDR1 MGHRA, CDR2 YSYEKL. The CDR3 spans 13 residues. V lost 3 bases, J lost 2 bases, and 5 bases lay in between. CDR3: CASSQGPGNTIYF. CDR3 coding DNA: TGCGCCAGCAGCCAGGGCCCTGGAAACACCATATATTTT.

The rearrangement links TRBV29-1 to TRBJ2-1, with 10 nucleotides matching TRBD1. Unmatched junction bases numbered 8, after V lost 5 bases and J lost 7 bases. Germline-derived CDR1 and CDR2 are SQVTM and ANQGSEA. The CDR3 is 14 amino acids. CDR3 nucleotides: TGCAGCGTTTTCCGGGACAGGGGTTCTAATGAGCAGTTCTTC. Protein sequence: CSVFRDRGSNEQFF.

In nucleotides, the CDR3 is TGTGCCAGCAGGGGGGGACAGGGTGAAGAGACCCAGTACTTC. Protein sequence: CASRGGQGEETQYF. The chain links TRBV25-1 to TRBJ2-5; 9 bases are a match to TRBD1. The CDR3 consists of 14 residues. Germline-derived CDR1 and CDR2 are MGHDK and SYGVNS. V was pared by 6 bases and J by 3 bases, with 5 bases of the junction left unmatched.

This chain links TRBV18 with TRBJ1-1; D possibly corresponds to TRBD1 (6 bases). CDR3 length: 13 amino acids. Germline V CDR1 and CDR2: KGHSH, LQKENI. V shed 2 bases and J shed 6 bases, with 10 bases lying between them. CDR3 nucleotide sequence: TGTGCCAGCTCACCATTACAGGGACCTGAAGCTTTCTTT. As protein: CASSPLQGPEAFF.

The table lists this clone with a count of one. This chain joins TRBV19 and TRBJ1-3, with a weak D call TRBD1 (5 bases). V lost 5 bases, J lost 3 bases, and 17 bases lay in between. CDR1 and CDR2 (germline): LNHDA, SQIVND (reference sequence). CDR3 length equals 16 residues. CDR3 coding DNA: TGTGCCAGTAGTCCCCTTTTTAGGGGATATGGAAACACCATATATTTT. Translation: CASSPLFRGYGNTIYF.

The V and J genes are TRBV6-5 and TRBJ2-5, with TRBD2 matching 14 bases. Looked up from germline, CDR1 is MNHEY and CDR2 is SVGAGI. The CDR3 runs 16 residues. Trimming at V came to 2 bases and at J to 4 bases, leaving 3 bases not matched to a gene. The CDR3 sequence is CASSYRTSGGPETQYF. In DNA form, the CDR3 reads TGTGCCAGCAGTTACAGGACTAGCGGGGGGCCAGAGACCCAGTACTTC.

CDR3: CAWTSGAEAFF. In nucleotides, the CDR3 is TGTGCCTGGACCTCAGGGGCTGAAGCTTTCTTT. The rearrangement links TRBV30 to TRBJ1-1; D perhaps matches TRBD1 (6 bases). V was trimmed by 4 bases and J by 6 bases, leaving 9 bases between them. Per germline, CDR1 GTSNPN and CDR2 SVGIG (reference sequence). The CDR3 runs to 11 residues.